The entry that follows covers one TCR beta chain sequence. This sample stems from a study of shared T cell receptors in the human thymus. From germline, CDR1 is SNHLY and CDR2 FYNNEI. Trimming stripped 5 bases from V and 0 bases from J, with 22 bases between. The CDR3 has 18 amino acids. Profiling relied on immunoSEQ multiplex PCR, and the TCRdb table lists in-frame clones only, not all of them. This sample yields roughly 660,000 clones, of which 88% are seen a single time; 0.01% belongs to the top ten. Separately, the same data were catalogued under a study of human thymus T cells. From that study: Samples came from healthy Finnish infants during open corrective cardiac surgery. In corrective heart surgery, resections were taken, and these provided the thymus tissue. Overlap was high between thymic repertoires from unrelated individuals, as reported in related research.

The rearrangement links TRBV2 to TRBJ1-1; no firm D call. This receptor was identified in a boy under three years old with a congenital heart defect. The sequencing input was thymocytes. CDR3 coding DNA: TGTGCCAGCAGTTCCCGGGGAGGAGCATCCGTCATGAACACTGAAGCTTTCTTT. It yields the protein CASSSRGGASVMNTEAFF. The complete variable domain, with remaining parts taken from reference TRBV2 and TRBJ1-1, reads EPEVTQTPSHQVTQMGQEVILRCVPISNHLYFYWYRQILGQKVEFLVSFYNNEISEKSEIFDDQFSVERPDGSNFTLKIRSTKLEDSAMYFCASSSRGGASVMNTEAFFGQGTRLTVV.